These T cell receptor beta chains were read from a single sample in a study of T cell repertoires in cytomegalovirus infection. TCRdb reanalysed the reads using MiXCR and keeps one entry per CDR3 protein. This table holds 350,000 to 500,000 distinct CDR3 sequences, approximately 30% found once. Material: PBMCs. These receptors originate from a human donor in good health (CMV status not recorded). Some clones in this sample may be carry-over from other donors' samples. CDR3s include the opening cysteine and the closing phenylalanine or tryptophan. D genes are given only for firm matches. Some rows have no size entry. The others give once, few or many, or a class for an expanded clone.

size,D,J,V,DNA,CDR3
-,-,TRBJ1-6,TRBV20-1,TGCAGTGCTAGGAGGGGTGTGGATAATTCACCCCTCCACTTT,CSARRGVDNSPLHF
few,-,TRBJ2-3,TRBV20-1,TGCAGTGCTAGAGATTCAGGGGTTCATTTT,CSARDSGVHF
many,-,TRBJ2-1,TRBV28,TGTGCCAGCAGTTTCAGCAACAGGGCTGAGCAGTTCTTC,CASSFSNRAEQFF
few,-,TRBJ1-4,TRBV5-1,TGCGCCAGCAGCCCCCTCTCGGAGGGGAATGAAAAACTGTTTTTT,CASSPLSEGNEKLFF
-,-,TRBJ2-1,TRBV11-3,TGTGCCAGCAGCTTAGAATCAGCGGGCCCCTACAATGAGCAGTTCTTC,CASSLESAGPYNEQFF
-,-,TRBJ1-5,TRBV20-1,TGCAGTGTAGCTGGGGGGCAGGGAGATCAGCCCCAGCCTTTT,CSVAGGQGDQPQPF
-,TRBD2,TRBJ2-5,TRBV10-3,TGTGCCATCAGTACTAGCGGGGGGTACCAAGAGACCCAGTACTTC,CAISTSGGYQETQYF
once,-,TRBJ2-5,TRBV9,TGTGCCAGCAGCCGGACTCTTCCCGACAGGGCCGGGGGAGAGACCCAGTACTTC,CASSRTLPDRAGGETQYF
-,TRBD1,TRBJ2-1,TRBV27,TGTGCCCACCGGCGGGCAGGGGGCGGGAATGAGCAGTGCTTC,CAHRRAGGGNEQCF
-,-,TRBJ1-4,TRBV5-6,TGTGCCAGCAGCTCGGGGTGGGAAGGAGAAGAAAAACTGTTTTTT,CASSSGWEGEEKLFF
many,-,TRBJ2-3,TRBV7-8,TGTGCCACCCAAGACAGCCGCCAACGAAGTTATACGCAGTATTTT,CATQDSRQRSYTQYF
many,-,TRBJ2-6,TRBV4-1,TGCGCCAGCAGCCAAGATCAGGGCTCTGGGGCCAACGTCCTGACTTTC,CASSQDQGSGANVLTF
many,-,TRBJ2-5,TRBV7-9,TGTGCCAGCAGCCCTCCAGTGGGTGCCCAAGAGACCCAGTACTTC,CASSPPVGAQETQYF
-,-,TRBJ2-2,TRBV7-8,TGTGCCAGCCCGAGGGTCGCCGGGGAGCTGTTTTTT,CASPRVAGELFF
many,TRBD2,TRBJ2-5,TRBV15,TGTGCCACCAGCAGAGATCGGACTAGCGGGGAGGTCCAGTACTTC,CATSRDRTSGEVQYF
few,-,TRBJ2-3,TRBV25-1,TGTGCCAGCAGGCTAGATACGCAGTATTTT,CASRLDTQYF
few,-,TRBJ1-2,TRBV20-1,TGCGGATCGGCCGGGGGGAGGTCTTATGGCTACACCTTC,CGSAGGRSYGYTF
many,TRBD1,TRBJ1-4,TRBV7-2,TGTGCCAGCAGCGCCGACAGGGCGGTTGGCGAAAAACTGTTTTTT,CASSADRAVGEKLFF
-,-,TRBJ2-1,TRBV2,TGTGCCAGCAGTGAAGTGCCAGACATGAGCTCCTACAATGAGCAGTTCTTC,CASSEVPDMSSYNEQFF
few,-,TRBJ2-7,TRBV2,TGTGCCAGCAGCCCCCTGGACATATCCTACGAGCAGTACTTC,CASSPLDISYEQYF
-,-,TRBJ2-1,TRBV7-2,TGTGCCAGCATTCACGGCAGGATAACCTACAATGAGCAGTTCTTC,CASIHGRITYNEQFF
few,-,TRBJ2-5,TRBV14,TGTGCCAGCAGCCAAGATCGCGTCCTAGACTTCCAAGAGACCCAGTACTTC,CASSQDRVLDFQETQYF
many,-,TRBJ1-1,TRBV7-2,TGTGCCAGCAGCTTAGGGGTATTCACTGAAGCTTTCTTT,CASSLGVFTEAFF
-,-,TRBJ1-1,TRBV7-2,TGTGCCAGCAGCTTAGTAAGGGGTGACACTGAAGCTTTCTTT,CASSLVRGDTEAFF
-,-,TRBJ2-5,TRBV5-6,TGTGCCAGCAGCTTGGAACCGCAAGAGACCCAGTACTTC,CASSLEPQETQYF
-,-,TRBJ2-5,TRBV7-2,TGTGCCAGCAGCTCCCCCTCGGGCCCCCGGGAGACCCAGTACTTC,CASSSPSGPRETQYF
-,TRBD1,TRBJ2-7,TRBV11-2,TGTGCCAGCAGCTTGGGACAGGAGTTCTACGAGCAGTACTTC,CASSLGQEFYEQYF
many,-,TRBJ1-5,TRBV7-2,TGTGCCAGCAGCTTAGAATATAACTTAAATCAGCCCCAGCATTTT,CASSLEYNLNQPQHF
few,-,TRBJ1-2,TRBV4-1,TGCGCCAGCAGCCCCCGTTCCGATCTCCCGGCGGATGGCTACACCTTC,CASSPRSDLPADGYTF
few,TRBD1,TRBJ2-3,TRBV7-3,TGTGCCAGCAGCCTCGGACAGGTCCCAGATACGCAGTATTTT,CASSLGQVPDTQYF
-,TRBD1,TRBJ1-5,TRBV15,TGTGCCACCAGCAGAGAGTATAAGGACAGGGGACTTCAGCCCCAGCATTTT,CATSREYKDRGLQPQHF
few,TRBD2,TRBJ2-1,TRBV19,TGTGCCAGTAGTAGTGGGACTAGCCTCGATGAGCAGTTCTTC,CASSSGTSLDEQFF
-,TRBD2,TRBJ2-5,TRBV29-1,TGCAGCGTTGAAGATCTGGGAGGGAAAAGCGGAGAGACCCAGTACTTC,CSVEDLGGKSGETQYF
-,-,TRBJ1-1,TRBV20-1,TGCAGTGCTATTCCGGGAGTTTTGGTGAACACTGAAGCTTTCTTT,CSAIPGVLVNTEAFF
many,-,TRBJ2-2,TRBV6-2/TRBV6-3,TGTGCCAGCAGTATCGTTGGGGGTCACACCGGGGAGCTGTTTTTT,CASSIVGGHTGELFF
many,TRBD1,TRBJ2-7,TRBV7-8,TGTGCCAGCAGCACCCGGGACAGGGGTACCTACGAGCAGTACTTC,CASSTRDRGTYEQYF
few,TRBD1,TRBJ1-4,TRBV12-3/TRBV12-4,TGTGCCAGCAGTCAAGACAGGGGGAAACTGTTTTTT,CASSQDRGKLFF
-,-,TRBJ1-1,TRBV10-3,TGTGCCATCAGTCTCAGGGACGGCACTGAAGCTTTCTTT,CAISLRDGTEAFF
many,TRBD1,TRBJ1-2,TRBV6-5,TGTGCCAGCAGTTACTTACAGGGGTCCTATGGCTACACCTTC,CASSYLQGSYGYTF
few,-,TRBJ1-6,TRBV6-5,TGTGCCAGCAGTTACACTCTCGGACTACATAATTCACCCCTCCACTTT,CASSYTLGLHNSPLHF
-,-,TRBJ1-4,TRBV12-3/TRBV12-4,TGTGCCAGCGCGACAGGAGCAACTAATGAAAAACTGTTTTTT,CASATGATNEKLFF
few,-,TRBJ2-1,TRBV19,TGTGCCAGTAGTAACCCCCGCGGGGAGGACGGGGATGAGCAGTTCTTC,CASSNPRGEDGDEQFF
many,-,TRBJ1-2,TRBV7-9,TGTGCCAGCAGCGCCCCCGACCCGGGACCCAACTATGGCTACACCTTC,CASSAPDPGPNYGYTF
-,TRBD2,TRBJ2-7,TRBV20-1,TGCAGTGCTAGAGATCTAGCTAGCGGGGGCCCAGACCGGTACGAGCAGTACTTC,CSARDLASGGPDRYEQYF
-,-,TRBJ1-5,TRBV28,TGTGCCAGCAGTCCTACAACAGGTGTCGGCAATCAGCCCCAGCATTTT,CASSPTTGVGNQPQHF
-,-,TRBJ2-7,TRBV6-2/TRBV6-3,TGTGCCAGCAGTTACAGGCCGGAGGAGCAGTACTTC,CASSYRPEEQYF
-,TRBD1,TRBJ2-3,TRBV5-6,TGTGCCAGCAGCTTGGACAGGGGGGATACGCAGTATTTT,CASSLDRGDTQYF
many,-,TRBJ2-5,TRBV7-2,TGTGCCAGCAGCGGAAGGGGAACGAAAGAGACCCAGTACTTC,CASSGRGTKETQYF
-,TRBD2,TRBJ2-4,TRBV5-4,TGTGCCAGCAGCTTGGGGTCTTACGGGGGGACCAAAAACATTCAGTACTTC,CASSLGSYGGTKNIQYF
-,-,TRBJ1-2,TRBV7-2,TGTGCCAGCAGCTTAGCCGACGGCTATTTCTACACCTTC,CASSLADGYFYTF
once,-,TRBJ1-1,TRBV11-2,TGTGCCAGCAGCCACCGAGCGGGATCCCACACTGAAGCTTTCTTT,CASSHRAGSHTEAFF
-,-,TRBJ2-1,TRBV29-1,TGCAGCGTGGCGGGGAACAATGAGCAGTTCTTC,CSVAGNNEQFF